The clone carrying this TCR beta chain was picked up a small number of times. The sample comes from a study of OX40 agonist ivuxolimab in advanced cancers. Between the trimmed V and J ends, which lost 5 bases and 1 base, there was a span of 3 bases. This CDR3 contains 12 residues. CDR1 is SEHNR and CDR2 is FQNEAQ in the germline V gene (reference sequence). Profiled with immunoSEQ multiplex PCR; TCRdb holds only in-frame clones, not every one. The profile covers 55,000 to 85,000 clones, with about nine tenths appearing a single time and 2.5% to 3% taken by the ten largest. This TCR was sampled from an adult with an advanced solid tumor such as melanoma, head and neck, liver or kidney cancer. The material sequenced was CD4+ or CD8+ T cells sorted from blood, taken in a trial of the OX40 agonist ivuxolimab. The rearrangement links TRBV7-9 to TRBJ1-5; no clear D gene. CDR3 loop: CASSESNQPQHF. The DNA for the CDR3 is TGTGCCAGCAGCGAAAGCAATCAGCCCCAGCATTTT.